In its sample, the clone carrying this T cell receptor beta chain was seen a few times. The table came from immunoSEQ multiplex PCR; TCRdb's copy has only in-frame clones and leaves some out. The repertoire holds about 64,000 clones, with just over 95% as singletons. This CDR3 contains 13 residues. V was pared by 6 bases and J by 1 base, with 9 bases between. Germline CDR1 reads MGHRA; CDR2 reads YSYEKL. This record comes from a study of siplizumab effects on memory and regulatory T cells. The sequence derives from a human donor in good health. The chain couples TRBV4-1 to TRBJ1-1; no definite D call. The sample comprised naive CD8+ T cells sorted from blood. CDR3 protein: CASSTSANTEAFF. The CDR3 DNA reads TGCGCCAGCAGTACCTCAGCGAACACTGAAGCTTTCTTT.